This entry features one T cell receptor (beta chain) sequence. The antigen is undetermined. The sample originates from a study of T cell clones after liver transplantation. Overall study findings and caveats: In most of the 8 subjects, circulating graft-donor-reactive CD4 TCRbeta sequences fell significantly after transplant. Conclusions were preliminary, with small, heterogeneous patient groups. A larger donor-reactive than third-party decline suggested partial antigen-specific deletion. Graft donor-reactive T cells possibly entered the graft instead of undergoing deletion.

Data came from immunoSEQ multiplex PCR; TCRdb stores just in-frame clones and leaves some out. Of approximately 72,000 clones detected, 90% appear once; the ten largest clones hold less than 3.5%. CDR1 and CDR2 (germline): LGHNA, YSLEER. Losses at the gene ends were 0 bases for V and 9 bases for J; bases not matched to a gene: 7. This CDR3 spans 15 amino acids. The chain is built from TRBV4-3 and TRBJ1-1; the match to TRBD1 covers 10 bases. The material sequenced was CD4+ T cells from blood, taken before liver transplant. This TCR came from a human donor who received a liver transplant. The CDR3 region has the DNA TGCGCCAGCAGCCAAGATAGGGGACAGGGGAATCAAGCTTTCTTT. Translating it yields CASSQDRGQGNQAFF.